These 30 T cell receptor beta chains share one sample of origin, sequenced in a study of CD8 T cells in Susac syndrome (dated by TCRdb to about 2019). Libraries were made using the immunoSEQ multiplex PCR assay. RNA was extracted using the RNeasy kit, and roughly 0.45 to 1 microgram was reverse transcribed with random hexamers. The public reads were reanalyzed by TCRdb: fastp trimming at Q25, MiXCR alignment, in-frame beta chains only. Under each unique CDR3 protein, matching rows form one entry showing the most common genes and DNA. This sample gives 150,000 to 180,000 distinct CDR3 sequences in total; 90% to 95% of them show up just once. The ten largest clones capture roughly 0.16% of the sample. The sequenced sample consisted of CD4+ T cells from PBMCs. The receptors were sampled from a human donor with Susac syndrome.

V gene TRBV12-3 or TRBV12-4 combines with J gene TRBJ1-1; tentatively, D is TRBD1 (6 bases). The CDR3 is made up of 15 amino acids. Trimming removed 5 bases from V and 2 bases from J, with 15 bases in between. The CDR3 is CASSPGGAVNTEAFF. CDR3 DNA sequence: TGTGCCAGCAGTCCCGGGGGGGCGGTTAACACTGAAGCTTTCTTT.

V and J are TRBV19 and TRBJ1-5; possible D gene TRBD1, 6 bases. The germline V gene encodes CDR1 LNHDA and CDR2 SQIVND (reference sequence). The CDR3 is 15 amino acids. Between the trimmed V and J ends, which lost 0 bases and 6 bases, there was a span of 12 bases. The CDR3 DNA sequence: TGTGCCAGTAGTATAGACGGGGGCGGGGTTCAGCCCCAGCATTTT. This gives the protein CASSIDGGGVQPQHF.

V is TRBV7-2 and J is TRBJ2-1, with 10 bases fitting TRBD2. With 4 bases clipped from V and 7 bases from J, the junction kept 13 bases outside the gene matches. From germline, CDR1 is SGHTA and CDR2 FQGNSA. This CDR3 is 17 amino acids long. The CDR3 is CASSYSPISGGRNEQFF. CDR3 nucleotides: TGTGCCAGCAGCTACTCTCCCATTAGCGGGGGGAGGAATGAGCAGTTCTTC. The variable domain in full, with the rest retrieved from reference TRBV7-2 and TRBJ2-1, is GAGVSQSPSNKVTEKGKDVELRCDPISGHTALYWYRQSLGQGLEFLIYFQGNSAPDKSGLPSDRFSAERTGGSVSTLTIQRTQQEDSAVYLCASSYSPISGGRNEQFFGPGTRLTVL.

The genes are TRBV14 and TRBJ1-1; D unresolved. The ends were cut back, 1 base at V and 4 bases at J, with 10 bases in the middle. CDR3 length: 14 amino acids. The germline CDR1 and CDR2 sequences are SGHDN and FVKESK. CDR3: CASSQVFGATEAFF. The DNA of the CDR3 is TGTGCCAGCAGCCAAGTATTCGGTGCCACTGAAGCTTTCTTT.

The chain combines TRBV5-1 with TRBJ2-7, with unresolved D. V was clipped by 4 bases and J by 0 bases, with 8 bases between them. Germline assignment: CDR1 SGHRS and CDR2 YFSETQ. This CDR3 region has 13 residues. This chain's CDR3 is CASSPYSSYEQYF. CDR3 DNA: TGCGCCAGCAGCCCTTACTCCTCCTACGAGCAGTACTTC.

V and J are TRBV7-9 and TRBJ1-6, with D tentatively TRBD1 (6 bases). The CDR3 is 14 residues long. The germline gives CDR1 SEHNR, CDR2 FQNEAQ (reference sequence). Trimming removed 5 bases from V and 7 bases from J, with 12 bases in between. The DNA of the CDR3 is TGTGCCAGCAGCGGCAACAGGGTAAATTCACCCCTCCACTTT. Protein: CASSGNRVNSPLHF.

This chain joins TRBV15 and TRBJ2-5; the D gene is possibly TRBD2 (6 bases). Per germline, CDR1 LNHNV and CDR2 YYDKDF (reference sequence). This CDR3 has 16 amino acids. The V and J ends lost 3 bases and 6 bases respectively, with 20 bases between them. The CDR3 region has the DNA TGTGCCACCAGCAGGGGCGTTGAGGGACTGTTAAAGACCCAGTACTTC. This gives the protein CATSRGVEGLLKTQYF.

This clonotype was seen only once. The V call is TRBV5-1, the J call TRBJ2-7; D ambiguous. Germline V CDR1 and CDR2: SGHRS, YFSETQ. The CDR3 covers 14 residues. The V and J ends lost 0 bases and 3 bases respectively, with 10 bases between them. The CDR3 sequence: CASSLGVRSYEQYF. The CDR3 nucleotides read TGCGCCAGCAGCTTGGGGGTAAGGAGCTACGAGCAGTACTTC.

This chain joins TRBV6-2 or TRBV6-3 and TRBJ2-7; TRBD1 might be the D (6 bases). The CDR3 consists of 16 residues. Germline assignment: CDR1 MNHEY and CDR2 SVGEGT. Trimming cost V 5 bases and J 0 bases, with 17 bases left between them. Written as DNA, the CDR3 is TGTGCCAGCAGTCTCCGTGACAGGAGTTCCTCCTACGAGCAGTACTTC. It encodes CASSLRDRSSSYEQYF.

The chain employs TRBV12-3 or TRBV12-4 and TRBJ1-4; no firm D call. The CDR3 consists of 15 residues. V lost 10 bases, J lost 5 bases, and 20 bases lay in between. The CDR3 loop is CATGLEGRGNEKLFF. The CDR3 DNA reads as TGTGCCACCGGGCTCGAGGGCCGGGGAAATGAAAAACTGTTTTTT.

The chain employs TRBV28 and TRBJ2-1; 10 bases map to TRBD2. The V gene end was trimmed by 6 bases and the J gene end by 8 bases; junction bases not matched to a gene: 10. The CDR3 extends over 15 amino acids. CDR1 is MDHEN and CDR2 is SYDVKM in the germline V gene. The CDR3: CASSPGGAGGDEQFF. In DNA, the CDR3 is TGTGCCAGCAGCCCCGGGGGAGCGGGGGGGGATGAGCAGTTCTTC.

V gene TRBV20-1 combines with J gene TRBJ2-5; D gene unclear. Trimming removed 6 bases from V and 4 bases from J, with 15 bases in between. Germline loops: CDR1 DFQATT, CDR2 SNEGSKA (reference sequence). This CDR3 has 13 amino acids. The chain's CDR3 is CSALLGYRETQYF. The CDR3 coding sequence is TGCAGTGCCCTCTTGGGGTACCGAGAGACCCAGTACTTC.

The V gene is TRBV29-1, the J gene TRBJ2-7; 10 bases are shared with TRBD1. With 6 bases clipped from V and 2 bases from J, the junction kept 7 bases outside the gene matches. The CDR3 is made up of 14 amino acids. Germline V gives CDR1 SQVTM, CDR2 ANQGSEA. DNA for the CDR3: TGCAGCGTCGCCGGGACAGGGGCGACCTACGAGCAGTACTTC. Amino acid sequence: CSVAGTGATYEQYF.

The V and J genes are TRBV20-1 and TRBJ2-5, with D possibly matching TRBD1 (6 bases). This CDR3 region has 13 residues. Per germline, CDR1 DFQATT and CDR2 SNEGSKA (reference sequence). V was shortened by 0 bases and J by 2 bases, with 7 bases between the two germline ends. The CDR3 here is CSAREGAQETQYF. The CDR3 DNA reads as TGCAGTGCTAGAGAGGGGGCGCAAGAGACCCAGTACTTC.

The CDR3 is CASSQDLTGPYEQYF. CDR3 bases: TGCGCCAGCAGCCAAGATTTGACGGGGCCCTACGAGCAGTACTTC. This chain uses TRBV4-1 with TRBJ2-7; the D call may be TRBD1 or TRBD2 (5 bases each). Germline CDR1 MGHRA, CDR2 YSYEKL. Trimming took 0 bases from V and 2 from J, leaving 11 bases between them. This CDR3 spans 15 amino acids.

The gene calls are TRBV4-1 and TRBJ2-3; D unresolved. Per germline, CDR1 MGHRA and CDR2 YSYEKL. The V end was cut by 4 bases, the J end by 4 bases, with 12 bases between. The CDR3 is 14 amino acids. The CDR3 loop is CASSLNSPSDTQYF. The CDR3 bases are TGCGCCAGCAGCCTGAACAGCCCCTCAGATACGCAGTATTTT.

The chain carries TRBV9 and TRBJ1-1; D is uncertain. The CDR3 is made up of 12 amino acids. Germline CDR1 and CDR2: SGDLS and YYNGEE. Trimming left V 1 base short and J 3 bases short, with 4 bases between. CDR3 loop: CASSVQDTEAFF. Here the CDR3 DNA reads TGTGCCAGCAGCGTACAGGACACTGAAGCTTTCTTT.

This rearrangement joins TRBV4-1 to TRBJ2-5, with 8 bases aligning to TRBD2. V shed 0 bases, J shed 5 bases, and the junction held 11 bases outside the gene matches. Germline V gives CDR1 MGHRA, CDR2 YSYEKL. The CDR3 is 17 amino acids. Written as DNA, the CDR3 is TGCGCCAGCAGCCAAGATCCGGGGGGGGGCGTCGAGGAGACCCAGTACTTC. Its protein product is CASSQDPGGGVEETQYF.

The sample holds one count of this clonotype. The chain has TRBV6-2 or TRBV6-3 and TRBJ2-1; 8 bases agree with TRBD2. The CDR3 totals 15 residues. Germline V gene sequence: CDR1 MNHEY, CDR2 SVGEGT. Losses at the gene ends were 6 bases for V and 7 bases for J; bases not matched to a gene: 11. CDR3 nucleotides: TGTGCCAGCAGCATCGGGGGGGCCAAGTCGAATGAGCAGTTCTTC. Translation: CASSIGGAKSNEQFF.

The chain employs TRBV7-3 and TRBJ2-7, with TRBD2 matching 9 bases. Germline V lookup: CDR1 SGHTA, CDR2 FQGTGA. Losses at the gene ends were 5 bases for V and 4 bases for J; bases not matched to a gene: 6. The CDR3 is 14 residues long. The CDR3 DNA is TGTGCCAGCAGCCAGAGCGGGGGGCCGTACGAGCAGTACTTC. This encodes CASSQSGGPYEQYF.

The chain couples TRBV5-1 to TRBJ2-1, with TRBD2 identical over 9 bases. Germline V gene lookup returns CDR1 SGHRS and CDR2 YFSETQ. The CDR3 loop spans 16 amino acids. J was trimmed by 4 bases and V by 4 bases; bases with no gene match: 9. The CDR3 bases are TGCGCCAGCAGCCCCCCGGTCCTAGCGGGGTACAATGAGCAGTTCTTC. Translated, it gives CASSPPVLAGYNEQFF.

This chain links TRBV20-1 with TRBJ2-3; 8 nucleotides line up with TRBD2. Trimming cost V 2 bases and J 4 bases; bases outside gene matches: 11. The CDR3 is made up of 16 amino acids. CDR1 and CDR2 from the germline V gene are DFQATT and SNEGSKA (reference sequence). DNA for the CDR3: TGCAGTGCTAGATCCCCCGGGGGGGCTCGCGCAGATACGCAGTATTTT. Translated: CSARSPGGARADTQYF.

The chain carries TRBV29-1 and TRBJ1-5; a weak D match, TRBD1 (5 bases). The CDR3 contains 13 residues. Germline V gene data show CDR1 as SQVTM and CDR2 as ANQGSEA. Between the trimmed V and J ends, which lost 4 bases and 3 bases, there was a span of 10 bases. The CDR3 DNA reads as TGCAGCGTTGGGGCAGGGTCCAATCAGCCCCAGCATTTT. Amino acids: CSVGAGSNQPQHF.

Here the CDR3 reads CASSPDSSGNTIYF. Here the CDR3 DNA reads TGTGCCAGCTCGCCGGACAGCTCTGGAAACACCATATATTTT. The J gene is TRBJ1-3, the V gene TRBV18; possibly TRBD1 for D (6 bases). The CDR3 is made up of 14 amino acids. Looked up from germline, CDR1 is KGHSH and CDR2 is LQKENI. V was cut by 6 bases and J by 0 bases, with 9 bases left in between.

The CDR3 sequence: CASSLRISDGGGYGYTF. CDR3 DNA sequence: TGTGCCAGCAGTTTACGAATTTCGGACGGGGGTGGGTATGGCTACACCTTC. The J gene is TRBJ1-2, the V gene TRBV27; a weak D match, TRBD1 (5 bases). The CDR3 runs 17 residues. Germline CDR1 and CDR2: MNHEY and SMNVEV (reference sequence). V gave up 2 bases and J gave up 5 bases, with 21 bases separating them.

The J gene is TRBJ1-1, the V gene TRBV23-1, with D hard to call. TRBV23-1 is reported as an ORF; its role is uncertain. The CDR3 runs to 17 residues. The V gene lost 4 bases and the J gene lost 3 bases, with 21 bases spanning the gap. CDR3 sequence (DNA): TGCGCCAGCAGTCCGATCGAGATAGCGGGAAGTGACACTGAAGCTTTCTTT. Its translation: CASSPIEIAGSDTEAFF.

The chain combines TRBV5-1 with TRBJ1-1; D not resolved. Germline lookup yields CDR1 SGHRS and CDR2 YFSETQ. This CDR3 is 15 amino acids long. V was shortened by 4 bases and J by 3 bases, with 16 bases between the two germline ends. The CDR3 DNA is TGCGCCAGCAGCCTTACGGACCCACGGTACACTGAAGCTTTCTTT. Translated, it gives CASSLTDPRYTEAFF.

This chain connects TRBV5-4 to TRBJ1-2; D is unresolved. The CDR3 length is 13 residues. The germline V and J ends were trimmed by 2 bases and 1 base, with 6 bases remaining between them. Looked up from germline, CDR1 is SGHNT and CDR2 is YYREEE (reference sequence). CDR3 protein: CASSFGDNYGYTF. Here the CDR3 DNA reads TGTGCCAGCAGCTTTGGAGATAACTATGGCTACACCTTC.

The V and J genes are TRBV25-1 and TRBJ2-3, with TRBD2 matching over 7 bases. This CDR3 is 17 amino acids long. The trim removed 4 bases at V and 0 bases at J, leaving 10 bases unmatched. Germline V lookup: CDR1 MGHDK, CDR2 SYGVNS. The CDR3 region is CASSGFGGGPSTDTQYF. The CDR3 DNA reads as TGTGCCAGCAGTGGCTTCGGCGGGGGACCTAGCACAGATACGCAGTATTTT.

The rearrangement uses TRBV5-4 and TRBJ2-1; D is uncertain. V gave up 3 bases and J gave up 10 bases, with 17 bases separating them. The germline V gene has CDR1 SGHNT and CDR2 YYREEE (reference sequence). The CDR3 loop spans 14 amino acids. The chain's CDR3 is CASSSPVLGNEQFF. The CDR3 DNA follows: TGTGCCAGCAGCTCTCCTGTCTTGGGTAACGAGCAGTTCTTC.